The next 14 T cell receptor beta chains were all read from a single sample in a study of blood T cell repertoires in COVID-19. The method was immunoSEQ multiplex PCR; TCRdb's version includes in-frame clones alone and lacks a portion of them. This sample has around 140,000 clones, with roughly 90% found just once. The sample was peripheral blood. These receptors originate from a human donor with COVID-19, enrolled during active disease. The donor label of this sample is uncertain.

This clone occurred once. This chain links TRBV2 with TRBJ2-1; D is unresolved. Trimming shortened V by 5 bases and J by 5 bases, and 7 bases separated the two germline ends. Germline V lookup: CDR1 SNHLY, CDR2 FYNNEI. This CDR3 is built from 12 residues. The CDR3 coding sequence is TGTGCCAGCAGTCTCCAGGACAATGAGCAGTTCTTC. Encoded protein: CASSLQDNEQFF.

This chain joins TRBV6-5 and TRBJ1-2; the D is unclear. The V end was cut by 2 bases, the J end by 4 bases, with 11 bases between. Looked up from germline, CDR1 is MNHEY and CDR2 is SVGAGI. The CDR3 runs 14 residues. The CDR3 is CASSYNRLGYGYTF. CDR3 DNA: TGTGCCAGCAGTTACAACAGATTGGGCTATGGCTACACCTTC.

The rearrangement joins TRBV7-9 to TRBJ1-3; 7 nucleotides align to TRBD1. There are 15 residues in the CDR3. CDR1 is SEHNR and CDR2 is FQNEAQ in the germline V gene (reference sequence). J gave up 0 bases and V 4 bases, and 3 bases lay outside the gene matches. The CDR3 DNA reads as TGTGCCAGCAGCTCCGACAGGGACTCTGGAAACACCATATATTTT. Amino acid sequence: CASSSDRDSGNTIYF.

The chain is built from TRBV5-1 and TRBJ1-1; D not certain. Germline CDR1 is SGHRS and CDR2 is YFSETQ. CDR3 length: 15 residues. The CDR3 DNA reads TGCGCTACCGGACGCGGGGAGGGTATGAACACTGAAGCTTTCTTT. Translated, it gives CATGRGEGMNTEAFF.

The V call is TRBV7-6, the J call TRBJ1-3; D unclear. V shed 1 base and J shed 2 bases, with 12 bases lying between them. The germline gives CDR1 SGHVS, CDR2 FNYEAQ. The CDR3 loop spans 16 amino acids. In nucleotides, the CDR3 is TGTGCCAGCAGCTTAGGCCTCGCGGGAACTGGAAACACCATATATTTT. Translating it yields CASSLGLAGTGNTIYF.

The CDR3 sequence: CASSEGVGELFF. CDR3 sequence (DNA): TGCGCCAGCAGTGAGGGAGTCGGGGAGCTGTTTTTT. J is TRBJ2-2 and V is TRBV10-2; no reliable D call. The CDR3 contains 12 residues. Trimming pared 2 bases from V and 7 bases from J, leaving 5 bases between. Germline-derived CDR1 and CDR2 are WSHSY and SAAADI.

The V and J genes are TRBV18 and TRBJ1-1; TRBD1 matches 9 bases. Per the germline V gene, CDR1 is KGHSH and CDR2 is LQKENI. V trimming: 3 bases; J trimming: 0 bases; junction bases outside the gene matches: 2. The CDR3 spans 15 residues. The CDR3 here is CASSPGTGLNTEAFF. The CDR3 DNA reads TGTGCCAGCTCACCCGGGACAGGGCTGAACACTGAAGCTTTCTTT.

This clone was seen just once. The V call is TRBV3-1 (or the pseudogene TRBV3-2), the J call TRBJ2-4, with 8 nucleotides matching TRBD2. The CDR3 covers 14 residues. The V gene end was trimmed by 0 bases and the J gene end by 13 bases; junction bases not matched to a gene: 8. CDR1 and CDR2 (germline): LGHDT, YNNKEL (reference sequence). CDR3 nucleotides: TGTGCCAGCAGCCAAGAAGGAGCGGGAGACAGGCAGTACTTC. Encoded protein: CASSQEGAGDRQYF.

The gene calls are TRBV5-6 and TRBJ1-3; D remains unclear. The V end lost 1 base, the J end lost 0 bases, and 5 bases lay between the germline ends. The CDR3 is made up of 14 amino acids. Germline V lookup: CDR1 SGHDT, CDR2 YYEEEE. The CDR3 DNA follows: TGTGCCAGCAGCTTGTCTTACTCTGGAAACACCATATATTTT. This encodes CASSLSYSGNTIYF.

This clone showed up just once. V usage is TRBV6-1 and J usage is TRBJ1-5; no firm D call. V lost 1 base, J lost 0 bases, and 7 bases lay in between. Germline CDR1 is MNHNS and CDR2 is SASEGT. The CDR3 covers 15 residues. DNA for the CDR3: TGTGCCAGCAGTGAAGAAACAGCTAGCAATCAGCCCCAGCATTTT. Its protein product is CASSEETASNQPQHF.

This clone was observed a single time. The J gene is TRBJ1-2, the V gene TRBV7-2; a weak D match, TRBD1 (6 bases). This CDR3 has 16 residues. Trimming cost V 2 bases and J 7 bases, with 20 bases left between them. Germline CDR1 reads SGHTA; CDR2 reads FQGNSA. The CDR3, as DNA: TGTGCCAGCAGCTTAAGAGTAACAGGGATCAGCGGTGGCTACACCTTC. It translates to CASSLRVTGISGGYTF.

This clone has a handful of counts. The chain joins TRBV10-2 to TRBJ2-3; 8 bases line up with TRBD2. V shed 4 bases, J shed 9 bases, and the junction held 6 bases outside the gene matches. This CDR3 contains 13 residues. Looked up from germline, CDR1 is WSHSY and CDR2 is SAAADI. CDR3 coding DNA: TGCGCCAGCAGTGCCGAGCGGGGGAGGACGCAGTATTTT. Translation gives CASSAERGRTQYF.

The chain links TRBV7-9 to TRBJ2-7; D remains ambiguous. V shed 5 bases and J shed 3 bases, with 5 bases lying between them. The CDR3 consists of 11 residues. Germline V gene data show CDR1 as SEHNR and CDR2 as FQNEAQ (reference sequence). The CDR3 region has the DNA TGTGCCAGCAGCGCGGACTACGAGCAGTACTTC. This encodes CASSADYEQYF.

The CDR3 nucleotides read TGTGCCAGCAGTGACCGCAGGGACAATGAGCAGTTCTTC. Amino acid sequence: CASSDRRDNEQFF. The rearrangement joins TRBV25-1 to TRBJ2-1, with D tentatively TRBD1 (5 bases). The CDR3 sequence is 13 residues long. Germline V lookup: CDR1 MGHDK, CDR2 SYGVNS. Trimming pared 3 bases from V and 5 bases from J, leaving 8 bases between.